The text below deals with one T cell receptor (beta chain). Original data processing: Using reference gene primer amplification, nucleated cell counts were estimated. Produced via immunoSEQ multiplex PCR; TCRdb's table is partial and in-frame only. That table is the source of V, J and clone size, and D and trimming were worked out from the DNA. Of roughly 70,000 clones in the sample, roughly nine tenths were seen once. This record belongs to a study of blood T cell repertoires in COVID-19. Study summary: COVID-19 samples collected from the United States, Italy and Spain covered acute and convalescent phases.

Germline V lookup: CDR1 SGHTS, CDR2 YDEGEE. Trimming pared 0 bases from V and 8 bases from J, leaving 12 bases between. This CDR3 is 14 amino acids long. Sequencing input: peripheral blood. The clonotype originates from an older man with acute or convalescent COVID-19. The rearrangement joins TRBV5-8 to TRBJ2-1; tentative D call: TRBD2 (5 bases). CDR3 DNA sequence: TGTGCCAGCAGCTTGGGGGGTAGCGTTTATGAGCAGTTCTTC. Its protein product is CASSLGGSVYEQFF.